The present TCR beta chain was sequenced within a study of blood T cell repertoires in COVID-19. On the study more broadly: COVID-19 samples, acute and convalescent, were from the United States, Italy and Spain. PBMCs, B-cell-depleted T cells, or T cells provided the cDNA or gDNA that made up the material.

V lost 2 bases and J 4 bases, leaving 8 bases between the germline ends. The CDR3 loop spans 13 amino acids. Germline CDR1 and CDR2: MNHNS and SASEGT. The study counted Cohort 3 donors as recovered given two negative PCRs, clearance, or symptom resolution. In the source study's methods: Counts of nucleated cells, estimated from reference gene primer amplification, were obtained. Clones were read by immunoSEQ multiplex PCR, and TCRdb kept only the in-frame ones, dropping some. V and J calls plus clone size are reproduced from that table; the DNA served to infer D and trimming. The table includes 330,000 or so clones, about 90% detected once.

Sequences were obtained from PBMCs or T cells enriched from blood (not recorded which). This chain joins TRBV6-1 and TRBJ1-1, with D unresolved. The clonotype comes from a man in his thirties or forties who had recovered from COVID-19. The CDR3 DNA reads as TGTGCCAGCAGTGAACGCGGGTTCACTGAAGCTTTCTTT. It specifies CASSERGFTEAFF.